This T cell receptor beta chain emerged from a study of OX40 agonist ivuxolimab in advanced cancers. This clone was observed once. Produced via immunoSEQ multiplex PCR; TCRdb's table is partial and in-frame only. The data contain tens of thousands of clones, approximately 90% of them singletons. This sequence originates from an adult with an advanced solid tumor such as melanoma, head and neck, liver or kidney cancer. The source was CD4+ or CD8+ T cells sorted from blood, collected in a trial of the OX40 agonist ivuxolimab.

In DNA, the CDR3 is TGTGCCATCATGGGGGCCCCGGGACAGGGGGCAAACAATGAGCAGTTCTTC. This gives the protein CAIMGAPGQGANNEQFF. This chain uses TRBV10-3 with TRBJ2-1; 12 nucleotides match TRBD1. Germline loops: CDR1 ENHRY, CDR2 SYGVKD. V lost 7 bases, J lost 5 bases, and 12 bases stayed unmatched. The CDR3 runs 17 residues.